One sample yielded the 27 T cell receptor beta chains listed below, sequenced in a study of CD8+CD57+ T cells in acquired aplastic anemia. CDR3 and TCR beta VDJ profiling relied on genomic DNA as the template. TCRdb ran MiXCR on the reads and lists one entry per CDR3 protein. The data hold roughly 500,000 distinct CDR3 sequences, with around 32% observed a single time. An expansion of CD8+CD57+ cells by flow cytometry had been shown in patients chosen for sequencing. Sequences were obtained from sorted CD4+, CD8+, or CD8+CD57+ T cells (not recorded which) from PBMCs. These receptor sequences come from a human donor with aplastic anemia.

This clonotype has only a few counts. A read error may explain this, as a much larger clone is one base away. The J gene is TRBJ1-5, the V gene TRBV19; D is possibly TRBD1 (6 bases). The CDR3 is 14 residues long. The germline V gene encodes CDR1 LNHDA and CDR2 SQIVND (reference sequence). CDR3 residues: CASSIDRYGQPKHF. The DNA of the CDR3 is TGTGCCAGTAGTATTGACAGGTACGGACAGCCCAAGCATTTT.

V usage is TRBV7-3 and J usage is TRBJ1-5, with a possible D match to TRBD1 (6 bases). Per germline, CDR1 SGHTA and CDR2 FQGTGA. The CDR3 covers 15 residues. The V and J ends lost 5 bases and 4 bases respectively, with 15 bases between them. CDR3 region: CASSQGGGANQPQHF. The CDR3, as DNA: TGTGCCAGCAGCCAAGGGGGAGGGGCAAATCAGCCCCAGCATTTT.

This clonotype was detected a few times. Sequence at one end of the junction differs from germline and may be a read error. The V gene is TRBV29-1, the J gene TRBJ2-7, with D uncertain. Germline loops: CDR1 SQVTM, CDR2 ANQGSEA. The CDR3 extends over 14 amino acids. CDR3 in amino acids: CNVLRGTSSYEQYF. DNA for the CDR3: TGCAACGTTCTCCGAGGCACGAGCTCCTACGAGCAGTACTTC.

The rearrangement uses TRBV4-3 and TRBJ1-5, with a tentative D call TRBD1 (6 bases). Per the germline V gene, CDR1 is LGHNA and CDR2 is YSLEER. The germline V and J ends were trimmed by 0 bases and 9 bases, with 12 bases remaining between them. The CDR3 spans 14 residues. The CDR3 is CASSQDVQGRPQHF. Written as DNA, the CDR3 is TGCGCCAGCAGCCAAGACGTGCAGGGGAGGCCCCAGCATTTT.

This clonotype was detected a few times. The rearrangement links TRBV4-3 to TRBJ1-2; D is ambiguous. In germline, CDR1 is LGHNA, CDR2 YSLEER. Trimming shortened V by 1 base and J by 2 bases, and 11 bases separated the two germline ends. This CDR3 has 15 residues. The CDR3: CASSQGSRRNYGYTF. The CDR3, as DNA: TGCGCCAGCAGCCAAGGCTCTCGGAGGAACTATGGCTACACCTTC.

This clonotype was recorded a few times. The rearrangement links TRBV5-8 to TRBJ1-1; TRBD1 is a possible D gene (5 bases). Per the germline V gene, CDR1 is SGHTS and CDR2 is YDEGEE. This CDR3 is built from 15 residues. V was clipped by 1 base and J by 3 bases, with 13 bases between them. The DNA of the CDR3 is TGTGCCAGCAGCTTGTCATGGGGGGGGGACACTGAAGCTTTCTTT. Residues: CASSLSWGGDTEAFF.

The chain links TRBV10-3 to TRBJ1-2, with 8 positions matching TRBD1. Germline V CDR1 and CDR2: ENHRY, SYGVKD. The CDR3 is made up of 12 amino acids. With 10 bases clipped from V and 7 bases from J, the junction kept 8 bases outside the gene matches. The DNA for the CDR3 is TGTGCCAGTACCCAGGGGGCGAGTGGCTACACCTTC. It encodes CASTQGASGYTF.

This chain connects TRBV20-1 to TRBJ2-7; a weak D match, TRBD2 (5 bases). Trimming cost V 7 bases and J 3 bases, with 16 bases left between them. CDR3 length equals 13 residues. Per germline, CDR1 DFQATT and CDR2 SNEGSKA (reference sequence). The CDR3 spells CSVTVDSDYEQYF. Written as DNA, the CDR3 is TGCAGTGTTACGGTGGACTCCGACTACGAGCAGTACTTC.

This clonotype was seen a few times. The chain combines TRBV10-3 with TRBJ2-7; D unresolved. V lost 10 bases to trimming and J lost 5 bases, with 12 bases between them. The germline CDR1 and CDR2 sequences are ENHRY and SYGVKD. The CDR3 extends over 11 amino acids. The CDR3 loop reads CASNRVDEQYF. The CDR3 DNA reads TGTGCCAGCAATAGGGTCGACGAGCAGTACTTC.

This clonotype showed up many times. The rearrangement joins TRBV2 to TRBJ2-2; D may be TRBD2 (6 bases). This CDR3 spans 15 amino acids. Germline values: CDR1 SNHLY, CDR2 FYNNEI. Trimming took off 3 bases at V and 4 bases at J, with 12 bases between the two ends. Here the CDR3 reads CASSERAAGTGELFF. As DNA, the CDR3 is TGTGCCAGCAGTGAGCGCGCAGCGGGCACCGGGGAGCTGTTTTTT.

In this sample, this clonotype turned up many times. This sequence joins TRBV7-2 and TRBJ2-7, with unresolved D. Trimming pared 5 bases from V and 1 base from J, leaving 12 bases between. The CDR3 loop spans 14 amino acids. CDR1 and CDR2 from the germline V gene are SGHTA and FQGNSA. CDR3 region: CASSPRTLSYEQYF. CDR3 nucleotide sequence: TGTGCCAGCAGCCCGAGGACCCTTTCCTACGAGCAGTACTTC.

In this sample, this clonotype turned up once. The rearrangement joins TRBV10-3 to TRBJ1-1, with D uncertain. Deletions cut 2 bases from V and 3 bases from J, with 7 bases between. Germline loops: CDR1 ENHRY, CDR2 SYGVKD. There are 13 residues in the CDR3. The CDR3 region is CAISETAYTEAFF. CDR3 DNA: TGTGCCATCAGTGAGACGGCATACACTGAAGCTTTCTTT.

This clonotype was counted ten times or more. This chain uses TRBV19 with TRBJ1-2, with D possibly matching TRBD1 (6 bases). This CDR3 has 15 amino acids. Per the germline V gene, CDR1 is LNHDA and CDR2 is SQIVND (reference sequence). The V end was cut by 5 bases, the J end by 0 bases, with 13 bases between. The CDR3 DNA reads TGTGCCAGTAGTTCGCCGGGACACACTAACTATGGCTACACCTTC. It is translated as CASSSPGHTNYGYTF.

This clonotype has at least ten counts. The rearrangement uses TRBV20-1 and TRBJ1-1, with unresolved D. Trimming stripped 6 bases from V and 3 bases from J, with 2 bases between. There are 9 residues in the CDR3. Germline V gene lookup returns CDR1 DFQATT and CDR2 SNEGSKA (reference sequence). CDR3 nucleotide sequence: TGCAGTGCGTACACTGAAGCTTTCTTT. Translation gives CSAYTEAFF.

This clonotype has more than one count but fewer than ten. Here the CDR3 reads CASSDGLAGGTDTQYF. As DNA, the CDR3 is TGTGCCAGCAGCGACGGACTAGCGGGGGGGACAGATACGCAGTATTTT. This sequence joins TRBV2 and TRBJ2-3; 15 bases align to TRBD2. Germline CDR1 and CDR2: SNHLY and FYNNEI. The length of the CDR3 is 16 residues. Trimming at V came to 6 bases and at J to 3 bases, leaving 4 bases not matched to a gene.

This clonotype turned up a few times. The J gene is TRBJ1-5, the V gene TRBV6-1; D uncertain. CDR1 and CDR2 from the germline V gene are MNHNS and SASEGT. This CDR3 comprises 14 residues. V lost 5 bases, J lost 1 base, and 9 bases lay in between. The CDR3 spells CASSKGRSNQPQHF. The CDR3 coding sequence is TGTGCCAGCAGTAAAGGCAGAAGCAATCAGCCCCAGCATTTT.

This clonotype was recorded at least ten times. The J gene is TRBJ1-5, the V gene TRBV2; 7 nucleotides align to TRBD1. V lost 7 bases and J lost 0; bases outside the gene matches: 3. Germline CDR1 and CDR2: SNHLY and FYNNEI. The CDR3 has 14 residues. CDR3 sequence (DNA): TGTGCCAGCAAGGGGGCCCTTAGCAATCAGCCCCAGCATTTT. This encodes CASKGALSNQPQHF.

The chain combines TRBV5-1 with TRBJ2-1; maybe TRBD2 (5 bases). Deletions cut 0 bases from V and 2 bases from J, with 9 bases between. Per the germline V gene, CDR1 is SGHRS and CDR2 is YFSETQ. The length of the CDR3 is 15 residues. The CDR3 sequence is CASSLGSGTYNEQFF. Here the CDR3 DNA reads TGCGCCAGCAGCTTGGGGTCCGGGACCTACAATGAGCAGTTCTTC.

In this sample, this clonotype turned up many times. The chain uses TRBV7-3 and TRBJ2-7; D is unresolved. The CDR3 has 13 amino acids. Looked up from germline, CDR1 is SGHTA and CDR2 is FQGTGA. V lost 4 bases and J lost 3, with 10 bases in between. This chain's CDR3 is CASSSGPVYEQYF. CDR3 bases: TGTGCCAGCAGCTCTGGACCCGTCTACGAGCAGTACTTC.

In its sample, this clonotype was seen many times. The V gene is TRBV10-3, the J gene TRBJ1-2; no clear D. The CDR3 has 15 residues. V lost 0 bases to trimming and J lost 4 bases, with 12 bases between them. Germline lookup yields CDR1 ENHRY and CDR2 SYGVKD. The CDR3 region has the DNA TGTGCCATCAGTGAGTCCGACCAAGACCGCTATGGCTACACCTTC. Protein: CAISESDQDRYGYTF.

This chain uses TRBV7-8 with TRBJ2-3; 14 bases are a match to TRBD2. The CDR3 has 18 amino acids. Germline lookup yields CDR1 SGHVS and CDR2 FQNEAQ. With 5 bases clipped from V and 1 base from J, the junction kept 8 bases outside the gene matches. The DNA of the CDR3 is TGTGCCAGCAGCCTTAGACTAGCGGGGGGGCTCGGCACAGATACGCAGTATTTT. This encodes CASSLRLAGGLGTDTQYF.

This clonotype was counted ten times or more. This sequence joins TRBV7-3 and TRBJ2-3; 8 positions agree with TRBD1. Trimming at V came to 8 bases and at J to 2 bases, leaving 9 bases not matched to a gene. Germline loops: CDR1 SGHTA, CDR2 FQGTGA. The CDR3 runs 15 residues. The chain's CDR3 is CASGQGVELTDTQYF. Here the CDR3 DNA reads TGTGCCAGCGGACAGGGTGTCGAGCTCACAGATACGCAGTATTTT.

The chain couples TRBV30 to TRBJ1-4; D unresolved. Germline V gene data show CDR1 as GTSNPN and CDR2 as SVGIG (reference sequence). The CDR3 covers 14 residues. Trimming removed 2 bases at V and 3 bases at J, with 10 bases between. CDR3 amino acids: CAWSTHGANEKLFF. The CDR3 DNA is TGTGCCTGGAGTACGCACGGGGCTAATGAAAAACTGTTTTTT.

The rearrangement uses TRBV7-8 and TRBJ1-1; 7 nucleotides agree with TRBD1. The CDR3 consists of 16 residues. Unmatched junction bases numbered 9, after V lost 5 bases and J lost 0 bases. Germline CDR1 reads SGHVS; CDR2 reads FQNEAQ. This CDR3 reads CASSLGQDLMNTEAFF. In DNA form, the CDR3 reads TGTGCCAGCAGCCTTGGACAGGATCTCATGAACACTGAAGCTTTCTTT.

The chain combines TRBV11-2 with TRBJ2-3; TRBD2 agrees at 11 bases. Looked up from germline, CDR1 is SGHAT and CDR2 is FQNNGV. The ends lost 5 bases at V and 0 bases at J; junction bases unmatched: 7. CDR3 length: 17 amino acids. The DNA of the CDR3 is TGTGCCAGCAGCAAACTAGCGGGAGTTAGTAGCACAGATACGCAGTATTTT. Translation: CASSKLAGVSSTDTQYF.

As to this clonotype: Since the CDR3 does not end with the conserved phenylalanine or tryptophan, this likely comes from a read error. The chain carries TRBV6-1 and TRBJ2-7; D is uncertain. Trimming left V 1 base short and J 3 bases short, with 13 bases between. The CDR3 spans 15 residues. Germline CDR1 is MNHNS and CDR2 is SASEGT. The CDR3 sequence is CASSEGVRPGYEQYS. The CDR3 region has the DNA TGTGCCAGCAGTGAAGGGGTAAGACCGGGCTACGAGCAGTACTCC.

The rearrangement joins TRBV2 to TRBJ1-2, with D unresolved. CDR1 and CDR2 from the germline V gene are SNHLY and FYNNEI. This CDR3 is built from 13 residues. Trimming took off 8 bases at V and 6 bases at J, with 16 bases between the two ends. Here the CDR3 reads CASSPPGANGYTF. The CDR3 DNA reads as TGTGCCAGCTCACCACCGGGCGCTAATGGCTACACCTTC.